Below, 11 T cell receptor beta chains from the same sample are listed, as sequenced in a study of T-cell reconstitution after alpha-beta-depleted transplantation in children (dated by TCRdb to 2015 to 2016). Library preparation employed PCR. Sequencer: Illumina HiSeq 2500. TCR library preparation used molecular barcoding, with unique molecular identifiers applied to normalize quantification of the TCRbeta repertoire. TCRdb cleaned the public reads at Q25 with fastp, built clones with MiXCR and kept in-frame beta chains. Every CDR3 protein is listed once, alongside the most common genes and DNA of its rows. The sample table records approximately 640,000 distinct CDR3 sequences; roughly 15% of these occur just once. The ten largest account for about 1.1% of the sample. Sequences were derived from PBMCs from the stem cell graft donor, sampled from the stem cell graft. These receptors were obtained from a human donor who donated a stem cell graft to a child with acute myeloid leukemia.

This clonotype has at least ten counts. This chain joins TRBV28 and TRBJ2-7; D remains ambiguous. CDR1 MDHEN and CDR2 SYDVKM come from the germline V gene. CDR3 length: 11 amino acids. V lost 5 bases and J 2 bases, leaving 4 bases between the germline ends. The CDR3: CASSHPYEQYV. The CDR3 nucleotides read TGTGCCAGCAGTCATCCCTACGAGCAGTACGTC.

The CDR3 loop reads CASSDGNGPSGAYQETQYF. CDR3 nucleotide sequence: TGTGCCAGCAGTGACGGCAATGGGCCTAGCGGGGCGTACCAAGAGACCCAGTACTTC. J is TRBJ2-5 and V is TRBV6-4; 9 positions agree with TRBD2. This CDR3 comprises 19 residues. J lost 0 bases, V lost 2 bases, and 13 bases had no gene match. Germline V gene data show CDR1 as MRHNA and CDR2 as SNTAGT.

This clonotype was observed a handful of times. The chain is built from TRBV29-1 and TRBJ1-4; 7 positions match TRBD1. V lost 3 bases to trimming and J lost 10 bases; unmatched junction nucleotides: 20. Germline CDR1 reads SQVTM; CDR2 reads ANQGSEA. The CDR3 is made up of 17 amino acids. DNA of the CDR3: TGCAGCGTTGAGGGGGGGCAGGGGGGGCAGGGTATCCGAAAACTGTTTTTT. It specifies CSVEGGQGGQGIRKLFF.

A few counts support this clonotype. CDR3 region: CSAIMRGQRPQHF. For the CDR3, the DNA is TGCAGTGCTATTATGAGAGGGCAACGGCCCCAGCATTTT. The J gene is TRBJ1-5, the V gene TRBV20-1; the D is unclear. CDR1 is DFQATT and CDR2 is SNEGSKA in the germline V gene (reference sequence). This CDR3 has 13 residues. Trimming took off 4 bases at V and 9 bases at J, with 16 bases between the two ends.

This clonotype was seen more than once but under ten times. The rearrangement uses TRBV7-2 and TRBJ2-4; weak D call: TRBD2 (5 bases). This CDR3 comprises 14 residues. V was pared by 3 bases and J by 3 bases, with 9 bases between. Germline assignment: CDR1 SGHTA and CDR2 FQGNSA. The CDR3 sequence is CASSFRRGKNIQYF. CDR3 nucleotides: TGTGCCAGCAGCTTCCGTCGGGGCAAAAACATTCAGTACTTC. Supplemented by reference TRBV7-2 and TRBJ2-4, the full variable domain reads GAGVSQSPSNKVTEKGKDVELRCDPISGHTALYWYRQSLGQGLEFLIYFQGNSAPDKSGLPSDRFSAERTGGSVSTLTIQRTQQEDSAVYLCASSFRRGKNIQYFGAGTRLSVL.

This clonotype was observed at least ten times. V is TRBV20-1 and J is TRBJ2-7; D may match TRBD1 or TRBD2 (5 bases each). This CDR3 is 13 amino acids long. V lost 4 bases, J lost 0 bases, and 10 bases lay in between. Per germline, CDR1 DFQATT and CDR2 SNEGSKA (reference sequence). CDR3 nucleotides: TGCAGTGCTAAGGGGACGACCTCCTACGAGCAGTACGTC. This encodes CSAKGTTSYEQYV.

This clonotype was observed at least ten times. CDR3 amino acids: CASSPAVTGELFF. The CDR3 nucleotides are TGTGCCAGCAGCCCAGCAGTGACCGGGGAGCTGTTTTTT. This chain uses TRBV6-5 with TRBJ2-2; D ambiguous. Germline CDR1 reads MNHEY; CDR2 reads SVGAGI. This CDR3 has 13 amino acids. The germline V and J ends were trimmed by 6 bases and 5 bases, with 10 bases remaining between them.

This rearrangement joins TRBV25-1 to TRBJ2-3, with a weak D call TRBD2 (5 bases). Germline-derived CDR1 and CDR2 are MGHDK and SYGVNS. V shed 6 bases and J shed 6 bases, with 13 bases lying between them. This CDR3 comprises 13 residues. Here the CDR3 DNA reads TGTGCCAGCAGGGCCCCGGGGATGGATACGCAGTATTTT. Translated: CASRAPGMDTQYF.

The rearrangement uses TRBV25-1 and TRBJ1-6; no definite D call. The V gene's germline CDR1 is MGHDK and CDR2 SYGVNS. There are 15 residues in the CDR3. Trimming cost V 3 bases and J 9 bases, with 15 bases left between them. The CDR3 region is CASSDPYYSASPLHF. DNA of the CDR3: TGTGCCAGCAGTGATCCCTATTACTCGGCTTCACCCCTCCACTTT.

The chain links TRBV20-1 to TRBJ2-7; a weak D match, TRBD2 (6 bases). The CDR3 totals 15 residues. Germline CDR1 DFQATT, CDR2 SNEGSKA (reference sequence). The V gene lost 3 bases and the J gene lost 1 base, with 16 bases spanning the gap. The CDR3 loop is CSARDSRDLSYEQYV. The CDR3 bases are TGCAGTGCTAGGGACTCCCGGGACTTATCCTACGAGCAGTACGTC.

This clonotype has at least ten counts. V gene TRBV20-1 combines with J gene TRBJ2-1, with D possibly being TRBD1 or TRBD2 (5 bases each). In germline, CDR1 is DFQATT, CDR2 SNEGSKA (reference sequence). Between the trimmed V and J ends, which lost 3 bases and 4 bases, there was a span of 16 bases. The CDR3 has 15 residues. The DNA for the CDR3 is TGCAGTGCTAGGGGTGGGACCACTAATTACAATGAGCAGTTCTTC. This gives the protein CSARGGTTNYNEQFF.